One and the same sample provided the 7 T cell receptor beta chains below, sequenced in a study of identical twins. One entry per CDR3 protein, called by TCRdb with MiXCR from the 5' RACE reads. The table shows about 1.7 million distinct CDR3 sequences, with under 35% occurring only once. Material: cord blood. These receptors originate from a newborn girl in good health.

This clonotype was picked up a small number of times. This rearrangement joins TRBV27 to TRBJ1-1; D gene uncertain. The CDR3 has 15 amino acids. V lost 7 bases, J lost 1 base, and 16 bases lay in between. CDR1 and CDR2 (germline): MNHEY, SMNVEV (reference sequence). The CDR3 bases are TGTGCCAGCAATCGGGCAGTCGCCCCGAACACTGAAGCTTTCTTT. Protein: CASNRAVAPNTEAFF.

This chain joins TRBV7-2 and TRBJ1-2; D is possibly TRBD1 (5 bases). This CDR3 has 15 amino acids. The germline gives CDR1 SGHTA, CDR2 FQGNSA. Trimming cost V 2 bases and J 5 bases, with 15 bases left between them. The CDR3 protein is CASSLRGAEPYGYTF. CDR3 in DNA: TGTGCCAGCAGCTTACGTGGGGCAGAGCCATATGGCTACACCTTC.

The V gene is TRBV4-2, the J gene TRBJ2-7, with D possibly TRBD2 on 5 matching bases. In germline, CDR1 is LGHNA, CDR2 YNFKEQ. V dropped 4 bases and J dropped 0 bases, with 16 bases sitting between them. This CDR3 is built from 16 residues. CDR3 coding DNA: TGTGCCAGCAGCCCGGCGGTAGGCCTAGCCTCCTACGAGCAGTACTTC. Its translation is CASSPAVGLASYEQYF.

The sample holds a few counts of this clonotype. The chain has TRBV6-1 and TRBJ2-3; 12 bases fit TRBD2. Germline V gene lookup returns CDR1 MNHNS and CDR2 SASEGT. The CDR3 consists of 16 residues. The junction had 7 bases not matched to a gene; V was cut back by 7 bases and J by 2 bases. This chain's CDR3 is CASIFRLAGATDTQYF. The CDR3 coding sequence is TGTGCCAGCATCTTCAGACTAGCGGGGGCCACAGATACGCAGTATTTT.

This clonotype was detected only a few times. The rearrangement joins TRBV5-1 to TRBJ2-7, with 9 nucleotides matching TRBD1. V was clipped by 4 bases and J by 5 bases; unmatched bases: 7. CDR1 is SGHRS and CDR2 is YFSETQ in the germline V gene. The CDR3 length is 14 residues. The CDR3 is CASSHRDRVNEQYF. CDR3 coding DNA: TGCGCCAGCAGCCACCGGGACAGGGTTAACGAGCAGTACTTC. Full variable domain (missing parts from reference TRBV5-1 and TRBJ2-7): KAGVTQTPRYLIKTRGQQVTLSCSPISGHRSVSWYQQTPGQGLQFLFEYFSETQRNKGNFPGRFSGRQFSNSRSEMNVSTLELGDSALYLCASSHRDRVNEQYFGPGTRLTVT.

This clonotype was seen at least ten times. The chain links TRBV15 to TRBJ2-3, with D unclear. V lost 0 bases, J lost 2 bases, and 9 bases lay in between. This CDR3 comprises 15 residues. CDR1 and CDR2 from the germline V gene are LNHNV and YYDKDF (reference sequence). In DNA, the CDR3 is TGTGCCACCAGCAGAGATCTTGGCAACACAGATACGCAGTATTTT. Translation: CATSRDLGNTDTQYF.

CDR3 DNA: TGCAGTGCTAGACGGGGAGGAGCGGGAGGCGATGAGCAGTTCTTC. Its translation is CSARRGGAGGDEQFF. This chain uses TRBV20-1 with TRBJ2-1; 9 positions match TRBD2. Germline lookup yields CDR1 DFQATT and CDR2 SNEGSKA (reference sequence). The CDR3 is made up of 15 amino acids. V lost 2 bases to trimming and J lost 8 bases; unmatched junction nucleotides: 10.